The source of this T cell receptor (beta chain) is a study of shared clonotypes between healthy human individuals (dated by TCRdb to between 2020 and 2021). Study-wide context: The cohort comprised a couple of women and a few men aged 18 to 49 years. To estimate repertoire size and how much clonotype sharing occurs between individuals, the study deeply sequenced the blood TCR repertoires of about five healthy adults. Different laboratories and diverse techniques were used to prepare libraries and sequence TCR repertoires, to increase sequencing depth and limit assay-specific biases. Leukapheresis yielded between about 0.9 and 10 billion PBMCs per donor.

Healthy HIV-negative adults with no recently reported acute infections or vaccinations were included as donors. Every donor was a Caucasian adult residing in Nashville, Tennessee, USA. For unsorted samples, about 90 million PBMCs were counted and genomic DNA was extracted with the QIAamp DNA Blood Mini kit. After blood collection by leukapheresis, PBMCs were isolated using Ficoll-Histopaque density gradient centrifugation and then cryopreserved in the vapor phase of liquid nitrogen. According to the germline V gene, CDR1 reads SNHLY and CDR2 reads FYNNEI. The CDR3 holds 15 amino acids from the cysteine to the phenylalanine. Kept here is only the CDR3 DNA, which spans 45 bases and is read in frame from base 1. Trimmed from V: 5 bases; trimmed from J: 4 bases; junction bases lacking a gene match: 6. What the study reported, not specific to this receptor: The small number of donors limited the genetic and exposure-history diversity represented. Sampling was limited to blood, and TCR repertoires in tissue likely differ from TCR repertoires in blood. Based on pairwise subsampling, the degree of clonotype sharing among donors was expected to be affected by sequencing depth.

Using the deep immunoSEQ assay, TCR CDR3 regions were amplified from genomic DNA by multiplex PCR. For each cell subset, the extracted genomic DNA was distributed evenly across all wells of several immunoSEQ 96-well plates, and each plate served as one replicate. For unsorted PBMC, each replicate PCR was loaded with 250 to 300 ng genomic DNA, equivalent to tens of thousands of T cell genomes. Unsorted PBMC genomic DNA was sequenced across ten immunoSEQ deep assay plates. Purified libraries were quantified with a Qubit 3.0 fluorometer, sized on a Bioanalyzer 2100, and re-quantified with the KAPA Library Quantification kit. A separate single-read 150-cycle Illumina NextSeq 550 flow cell was used to sequence each immunoSEQ 96-well plate. Concerning the study's data processing: Because only junctional sequences without quality scores were contained in the immunoSEQ output, filtering matching that applied to full-length reads could not be performed. To assign V/J genes and CDR3, sequences were annotated against IMGT germline references using PyIR, a Python wrapper for IgBLAST v1.9. Reads were filtered out if the reads had weak V/J assignments (E-value above 1e-6), no CDR3, stop codons, out-of-frame junctions, or ambiguous translated residues. V3J clonotypes were defined by identical inferred V gene, J gene, and CDR3 amino acid sequence. The percentage overlap between two repertoires was calculated by dividing the number of shared unique clonotypes by the size of the smaller repertoire. Three approaches were used to assess repertoire richness: RTK rarefaction, the Chao1 estimator, and Recon v2.1 estimates of unobserved clonotypes. TCRdb re-hosts the immuneACCESS table, in-frame sequences only. Its copies lack some clones; in the studies checked, an unresolved V gene accounts for under half of them, and the cause for the rest is not known. The V and J calls and the clone size are those of that table, but D and trimming were determined from the DNA. Across this sample there are about 520,000 clones, with almost 80% seen only once. Together, the top ten hold about 12% of the sample.

Comment on this clone: Its antigen target is currently unknown. There are no base qualities to consult, and no much larger clone falls within one base.

The sample was PBMCs. The chain is assembled from TRBV2 and TRBJ2-7; TRBD1 agrees with 12 junctional bases. This clonotype was sampled from a middle-aged woman in good health. Some clones in this sample may be carry-over from other donors' samples. The CDR3 here reads CASSKGTGGGYEQYF. The nucleotides read TGTGCCAGCAGTAAAGGGACAGGGGGCGGTTACGAGCAGTACTTC.